The following is a T cell receptor beta chain sequence with its context. The antigen is undetermined. These data come from a study of T-cell memory formation after mild COVID-19. General study findings and limits: CD4+ contracting clones were found mainly in CM and EM, and CD8+ ones in EMRA. Unconfirmed was the SARS-CoV-2 specificity of second-wave clones that peaked on day 37.

5'RACE with constant-segment primers yielded barcoded, UMI-tagged TCR alpha and TCR beta cDNA libraries. TCRdb processed the 5' RACE reads anew with MiXCR; each CDR3 protein has one entry. Of a few hundred thousand distinct CDR3 sequences in the sample, 20% to 25% were seen once. The receptor was derived from an adult woman who had mild COVID-19 (a few samples of this study predate the infection). Cell type and time point are not known. Sequenced material: PBMCs or a T cell subset sorted from them (not recorded which).

CDR3 DNA: TGCAGTGCTAGAGATAAGCAGAACACAGATACGCAGTATTTT. Translated: CSARDKQNTDTQYF. The chain has TRBV20-1 and TRBJ2-3, with D unresolved. Germline assignment: CDR1 DFQATT and CDR2 SNEGSKA (reference sequence). The CDR3 is 14 residues long. V lost 0 bases and J 2 bases, leaving 9 bases between the germline ends.